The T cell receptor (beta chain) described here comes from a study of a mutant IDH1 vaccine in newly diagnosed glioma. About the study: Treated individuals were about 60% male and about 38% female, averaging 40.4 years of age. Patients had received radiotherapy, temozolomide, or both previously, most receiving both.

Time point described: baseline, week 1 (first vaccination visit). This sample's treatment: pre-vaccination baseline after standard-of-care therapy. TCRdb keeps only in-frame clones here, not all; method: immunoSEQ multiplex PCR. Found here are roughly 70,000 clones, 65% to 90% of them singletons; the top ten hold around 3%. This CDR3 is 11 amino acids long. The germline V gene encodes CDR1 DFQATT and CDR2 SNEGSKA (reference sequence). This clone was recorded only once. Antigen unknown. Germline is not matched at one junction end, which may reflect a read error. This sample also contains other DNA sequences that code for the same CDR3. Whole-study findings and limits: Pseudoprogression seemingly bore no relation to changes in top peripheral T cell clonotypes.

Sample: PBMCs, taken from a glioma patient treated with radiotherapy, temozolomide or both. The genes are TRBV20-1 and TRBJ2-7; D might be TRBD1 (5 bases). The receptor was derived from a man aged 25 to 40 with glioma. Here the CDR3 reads CSARDSYEQYF. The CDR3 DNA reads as TGCAGTGCGAGAGACAGCTACGAGCAGTACTTC.